The sequence of this T cell receptor beta chain was determined in a study of T cells of healthy individuals (dated by TCRdb to the late 2010s). The germline V gene (reference sequence) gives CDR1 as MNHEY and CDR2 as SMNVEV. The CDR3 contains 16 residues, cysteine and phenylalanine counted. Here the CDR3 DNA is all that survives: 48 bases in frame from base 1. Germline trimming: 5 bases from V, 5 bases from J; junction bases outside gene matches: 2. The library was generated by 5' RACE. Data came from an Illumina MiSeq. The raw public data were reprocessed by TCRdb itself: fastp quality trimming at Q25, MiXCR clonotype calling, in-frame beta chains only. Identical CDR3 protein sequences are pooled into one entry, listed with their most common genes and DNA. The sample records about 53,000 distinct CDR3 sequences, roughly 15% of which are singletons. Of the sample, 15% to 20% is held by the ten largest clones.

This clonotype was recorded at least ten times. Its antigen is not yet known. There are no base qualities to consult, and no much larger clone falls within one base. The source of this sequence is a human donor in good health. The V and J genes are TRBV27 and TRBJ2-2, with 16 central nucleotides matching TRBD2. The CDR3 region: CASSMGLAGGTGELFF. The DNA sequence follows: TGTGCCAGCAGTATGGGACTAGCGGGAGGGACCGGGGAGCTGTTTTTT.